This T cell receptor beta chain was captured in a study of shared clonotypes between healthy human individuals. About the study: The study enrolled two women and a few men aged 18 to 49.

V dropped 6 bases and J dropped 0 bases, with 21 bases sitting between them. The CDR3 length is 19 residues. Germline CDR1 and CDR2: LGHNA and YNFKEQ. This clone has only one observation. Each cell subset's genomic DNA was divided evenly among several immunoSEQ plates. Generated by immunoSEQ multiplex PCR, the TCRdb table keeps only in-frame clones and is missing some. The sample contains approximately 530,000 clones, roughly 95% of which appear only once. The receptor was derived from a young woman in good health. Sequencing input: naive CD4+ T cells sorted from blood. Subset given: CD45RA+ positively selected. The chain couples TRBV4-2 to TRBJ1-6; TRBD1 is a possible D gene (5 bases). The CDR3 DNA is TGTGCCAGCAGACAAAAAATAAAGGGGTTATCCTCCTATAATTCACCCCTCCACTTT. It yields the protein CASRQKIKGLSSYNSPLHF.